This TCR beta chain was documented in a study of blood T cell repertoires in COVID-19. Study as a whole: Acute-phase and convalescent COVID-19 samples originated in the United States, Italy and Spain. The cDNA or gDNA used as material had been derived from T cells, B-cell-depleted T cells, or PBMCs.

This CDR3 spans 14 amino acids. Germline CDR1 reads SGHVS; CDR2 reads FNYEAQ. J gave up 5 bases and V 5 bases, and 5 bases lay outside the gene matches. Per the study methods: The authors estimated nucleated cell counts from reference gene primer amplification. The assay was immunoSEQ multiplex PCR, and TCRdb's table has in-frame clones only and misses some. From that table come the V and J calls and clone size; the DNA was used to work out D and trimming. This repertoire shows more than 250,000 clones, around 84% found once; its top ten account for 5%. Participants were aged roughly 18 to 90 years, lived in roughly 25 US areas, and enrolled virtually.

This sequence was found in a man between 35 and 55 years old who had been exposed to COVID-19. The sample taken for sequencing was PBMCs or T cells enriched from blood (not recorded which). V is TRBV7-6 and J is TRBJ2-7, with 11 bases fitting TRBD2. The chain's CDR3 is CASSTRLAGNEQYF. CDR3 nucleotide sequence: TGTGCCAGCAGCACCCGACTAGCGGGAAACGAGCAGTACTTC.